This T cell receptor (beta chain) was observed in a study of blood T cell repertoires in COVID-19. Overall study context: Nucleic acid was either cDNA or gDNA, and it came from T cells, B-cell-depleted T cells, or PBMCs.

The V end lost 2 bases, the J end lost 0 bases, and 5 bases lay between the germline ends. The CDR3 contains 14 residues. The germline gives CDR1 LGHDT, CDR2 YNNKEL (reference sequence). The assay was immunoSEQ multiplex PCR, and TCRdb's table has in-frame clones only and misses some. The table records around 310,000 clones, approximately 90% of them present only once. This receptor was identified in a woman aged 45 to 65 with active or convalescent COVID-19. Sequenced: peripheral blood. V and J are TRBV3-1 (or the pseudogene TRBV3-2) and TRBJ2-1; no reliable D call. CDR3 bases: TGTGCCAGCAGCCAATGGCCCTCCTACAATGAGCAGTTCTTC. Its protein is CASSQWPSYNEQFF.